The source of this T cell receptor (beta chain) is a study of shared clonotypes between healthy human individuals. Study-level results: In having few donors, the study represented limited genetic and exposure-history diversity.

Profiled with immunoSEQ multiplex PCR; TCRdb holds only in-frame clones, not every one. Seen here are roughly 2,500,000 clones, 93% observed once, and the top ten hold 0.36%. As concerns this clone: Its antigen remains unknown.

Free of recent acute infections or vaccinations, the donors were healthy HIV-negative adults. This sequence was found in a young man in good health. Some clones in this sample may be carry-over from other donors' samples. Material for sequencing was naive CD4+ T cells from PBMCs. Subset in this sample: CD45RA+ positively selected.

CDR3 region: CASSGSKWTAFYNEQFF. CDR3 DNA: TGTGCCAGCTCAGGATCGAAGTGGACAGCCTTCTACAATGAGCAGTTCTTC. V and J are TRBV18 and TRBJ2-1, with D possibly matching TRBD1 (6 bases). The length of the CDR3 is 17 residues. Germline CDR1 and CDR2: KGHSH and LQKENI. V gave up 5 bases and J gave up 3 bases, with 20 bases separating them. Based on the CDR3 plus reference TRBV18 and TRBJ2-1, the full variable domain is NAGVMQNPRHLVRRRGQEARLRCSPMKGHSHVYWYRQLPEEGLKFMVYLQKENIIDESGMPKERFSAEFPKEGPSILRIQQVVRGDSAAYFCASSGSKWTAFYNEQFFGPGTRLTVL.